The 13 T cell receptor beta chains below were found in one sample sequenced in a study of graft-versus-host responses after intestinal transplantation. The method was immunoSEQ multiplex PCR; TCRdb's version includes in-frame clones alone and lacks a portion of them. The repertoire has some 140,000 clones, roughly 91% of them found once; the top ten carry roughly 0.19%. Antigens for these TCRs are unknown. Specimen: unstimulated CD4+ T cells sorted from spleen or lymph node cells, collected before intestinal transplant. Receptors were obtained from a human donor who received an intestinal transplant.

CDR3 DNA sequence: TGCGCCAGCAGCCAAGGCACCGGGACTACCCAAGAGACCCAGTACTTC. This codes for CASSQGTGTTQETQYF. The V gene is TRBV4-1, the J gene TRBJ2-5; 7 bases match TRBD2. V lost 1 base, J lost 1 base, and 6 bases stayed unmatched. The length of the CDR3 is 16 residues. Per the germline V gene, CDR1 is MGHRA and CDR2 is YSYEKL.

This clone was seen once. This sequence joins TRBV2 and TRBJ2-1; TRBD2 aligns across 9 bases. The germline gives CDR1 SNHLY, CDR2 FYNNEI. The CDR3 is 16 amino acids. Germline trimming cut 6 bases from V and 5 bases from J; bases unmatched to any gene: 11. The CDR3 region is CASRLLAGTRNNEQFF. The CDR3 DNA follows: TGTGCCAGCAGACTACTAGCGGGCACCCGAAACAATGAGCAGTTCTTC.

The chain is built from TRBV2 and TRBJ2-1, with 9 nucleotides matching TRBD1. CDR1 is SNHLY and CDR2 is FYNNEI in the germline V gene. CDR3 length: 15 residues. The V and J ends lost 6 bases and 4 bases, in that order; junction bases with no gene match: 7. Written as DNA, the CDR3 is TGTGCCAGCAGGGGGGGACAGGGAGAATACAATGAGCAGTTCTTC. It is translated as CASRGGQGEYNEQFF.

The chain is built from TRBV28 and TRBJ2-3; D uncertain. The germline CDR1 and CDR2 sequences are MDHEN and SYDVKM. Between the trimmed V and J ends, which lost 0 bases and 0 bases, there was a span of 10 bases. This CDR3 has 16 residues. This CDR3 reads CASSLWTSVSTDTQYF. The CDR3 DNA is TGTGCCAGCAGTTTATGGACCTCCGTAAGCACAGATACGCAGTATTTT.

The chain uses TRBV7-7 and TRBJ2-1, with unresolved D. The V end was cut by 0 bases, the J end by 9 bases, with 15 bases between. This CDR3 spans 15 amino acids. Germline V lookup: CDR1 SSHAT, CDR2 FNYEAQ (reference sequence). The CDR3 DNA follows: TGTGCCAGCAGCTTAGCCAAGGCCCATACCAGTGAGCAGTTCTTC. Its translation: CASSLAKAHTSEQFF.

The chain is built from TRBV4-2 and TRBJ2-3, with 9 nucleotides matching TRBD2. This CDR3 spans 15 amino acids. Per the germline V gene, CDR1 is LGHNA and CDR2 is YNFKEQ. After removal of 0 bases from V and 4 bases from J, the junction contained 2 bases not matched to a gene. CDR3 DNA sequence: TGTGCCAGCAGCCAAGAGGCGGGAGGGCCAGATACGCAGTATTTT. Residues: CASSQEAGGPDTQYF.

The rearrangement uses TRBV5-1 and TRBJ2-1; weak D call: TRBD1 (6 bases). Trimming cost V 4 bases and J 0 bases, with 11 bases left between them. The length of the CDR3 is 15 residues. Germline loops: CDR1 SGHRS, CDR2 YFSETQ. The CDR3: CASSPQGLSYNEQFF. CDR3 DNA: TGCGCCAGCAGCCCCCAGGGGCTCTCCTACAATGAGCAGTTCTTC.

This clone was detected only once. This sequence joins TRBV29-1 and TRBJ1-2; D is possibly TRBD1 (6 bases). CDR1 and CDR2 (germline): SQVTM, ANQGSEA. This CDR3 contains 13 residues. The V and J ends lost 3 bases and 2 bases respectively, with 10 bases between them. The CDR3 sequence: CSVEGAGNYGYTF. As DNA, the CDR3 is TGCAGCGTTGAGGGGGCAGGAAACTATGGCTACACCTTC.

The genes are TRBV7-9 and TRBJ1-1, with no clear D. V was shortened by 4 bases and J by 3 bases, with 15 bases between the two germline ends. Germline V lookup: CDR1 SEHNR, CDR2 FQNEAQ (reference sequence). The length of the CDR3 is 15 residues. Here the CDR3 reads CASSSKRGEYTEAFF. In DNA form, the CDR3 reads TGTGCCAGCAGCTCCAAGCGGGGAGAGTACACTGAAGCTTTCTTT.

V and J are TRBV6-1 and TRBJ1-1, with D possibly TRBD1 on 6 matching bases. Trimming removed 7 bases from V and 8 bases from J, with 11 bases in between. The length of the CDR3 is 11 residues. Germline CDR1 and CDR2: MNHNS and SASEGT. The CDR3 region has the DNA TGTGCCAGCACCCTAGGGGGGGAAGCTTTCTTT. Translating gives CASTLGGEAFF.

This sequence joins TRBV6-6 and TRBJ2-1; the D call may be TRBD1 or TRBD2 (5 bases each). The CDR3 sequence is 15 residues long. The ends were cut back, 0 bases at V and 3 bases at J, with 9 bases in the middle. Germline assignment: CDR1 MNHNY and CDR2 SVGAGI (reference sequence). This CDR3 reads CASSYSRGSYNEQFF. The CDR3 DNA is TGTGCCAGCAGTTACTCTCGGGGCAGCTACAATGAGCAGTTCTTC.

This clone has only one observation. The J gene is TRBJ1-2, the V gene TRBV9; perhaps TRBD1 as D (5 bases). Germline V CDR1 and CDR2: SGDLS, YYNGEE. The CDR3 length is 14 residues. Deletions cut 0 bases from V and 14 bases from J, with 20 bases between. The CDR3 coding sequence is TGTGCCAGCAGCGTAGGGGACCCCTGGGGTCTCGAAACCTTC. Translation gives CASSVGDPWGLETF.

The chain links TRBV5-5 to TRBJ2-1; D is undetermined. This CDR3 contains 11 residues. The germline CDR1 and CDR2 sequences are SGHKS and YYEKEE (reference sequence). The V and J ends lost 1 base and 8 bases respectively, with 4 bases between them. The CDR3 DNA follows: TGTGCCAGCAGCTTGAAAGATGAGCAGTTCTTC. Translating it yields CASSLKDEQFF.